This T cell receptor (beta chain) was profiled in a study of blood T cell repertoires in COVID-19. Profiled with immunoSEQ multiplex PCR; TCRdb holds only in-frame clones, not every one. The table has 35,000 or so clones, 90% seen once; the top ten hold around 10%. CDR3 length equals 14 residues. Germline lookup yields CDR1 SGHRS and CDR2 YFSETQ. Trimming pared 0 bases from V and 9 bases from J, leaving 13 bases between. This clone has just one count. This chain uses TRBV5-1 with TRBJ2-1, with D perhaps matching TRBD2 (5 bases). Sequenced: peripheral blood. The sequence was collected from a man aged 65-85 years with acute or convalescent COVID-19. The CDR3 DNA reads TGCGCCAGCAGCTTGGAGCCACTAGTTGGTGAGCAGTTCTTC. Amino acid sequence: CASSLEPLVGEQFF. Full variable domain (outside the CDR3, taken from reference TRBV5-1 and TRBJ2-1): KAGVTQTPRYLIKTRGQQVTLSCSPISGHRSVSWYQQTPGQGLQFLFEYFSETQRNKGNFPGRFSGRQFSNSRSEMNVSTLELGDSALYLCASSLEPLVGEQFFGPGTRLTVL.